Listed below are T cell receptor beta chains from one sample, sequenced in a study of T cell repertoires in cytomegalovirus infection. What these receptors recognize is not known. A single record per CDR3 protein comes from TCRdb applying MiXCR to the reads. There are 140,000 to 150,000 distinct CDR3 sequences in the sample; roughly a third occur only once, and 45% to 60% lies in the top ten. The sequences come from CD8+ T cells from cultured PBMCs, collected from culture after CMV antigen stimulation. Receptors were obtained from a human donor in good health (CMV status not recorded). Some clones in this sample may be carry-over from other donors' samples. CDR3s include the opening cysteine and the closing phenylalanine or tryptophan. D genes are given only for firm matches. Rows give clone size only sometimes, using once, few, many, or a class for an expanded clone.

clone size: few
V gene: TRBV11-3
CDR3 length: 18
D gene: -
J gene: TRBJ1-2
CDR3 protein: CASSPGKTGDIKNYGYTF
CDR3 DNA: TGTGCCAGCAGCCCGGGGAAGACCGGGGACATAAAAAACTATGGCTACACCTTC

clone size: -
V gene: TRBV9
CDR3 length: 15
D gene: TRBD2
J gene: TRBJ2-7
CDR3 protein: CASSVSGGTTYEQYF
CDR3 DNA: TGTGCCAGCAGCGTAAGCGGGGGGACTACCTACGAGCAGTACTTC

clone size: few
V gene: TRBV12-3/TRBV12-4
CDR3 length: 14
D gene: TRBD1
J gene: TRBJ2-1
CDR3 protein: CASTRTGDYNEQFF
CDR3 DNA: TGTGCCAGCACTAGGACAGGGGACTACAATGAGCAGTTCTTC

clone size: few
V gene: TRBV27
CDR3 length: 13
D gene: -
J gene: TRBJ1-5
CDR3 protein: CASSGTLNQPQHF
CDR3 DNA: TGTGCCAGCAGTGGGACCTTAAATCAGCCCCAGCATTTT

clone size: many
V gene: TRBV7-8
CDR3 length: 17
D gene: -
J gene: TRBJ1-1
CDR3 protein: CASSLNIVGGRGTEAFF
CDR3 DNA: TGTGCCAGCAGCCTCAACATCGTGGGGGGGCGGGGGACTGAAGCTTTCTTT

clone size: many
V gene: TRBV6-1
CDR3 length: 13
D gene: -
J gene: TRBJ1-1
CDR3 protein: CASSPGTHTEAFF
CDR3 DNA: TGTGCCAGCAGTCCCGGAACCCACACTGAAGCTTTCTTT

clone size: -
V gene: TRBV7-4
CDR3 length: 15
D gene: TRBD1
J gene: TRBJ2-7
CDR3 protein: CASSLSEGQPYEQYF
CDR3 DNA: TGTGCCAGCTCTTTATCAGAGGGACAGCCCTACGAGCAGTACTTC

clone size: -
V gene: TRBV12-3/TRBV12-4
CDR3 length: 14
D gene: -
J gene: TRBJ1-1
CDR3 protein: CASSPPAFYTEAFF
CDR3 DNA: TGTGCCAGCAGCCCACCGGCTTTCTACACTGAAGCTTTCTTT

clone size: few
V gene: TRBV4-1
CDR3 length: 14
D gene: -
J gene: TRBJ1-2
CDR3 protein: CASSQEPAGSGYTF
CDR3 DNA: TGCGCCAGCAGCCAAGAGCCGGCGGGTAGCGGCTACACCTTC

clone size: many
V gene: TRBV7-8
CDR3 length: 17
D gene: -
J gene: TRBJ1-5
CDR3 protein: CASSLGSWGEVNQPQHF
CDR3 DNA: TGTGCCAGCAGCTTAGGGTCTTGGGGGGAGGTCAATCAGCCCCAGCATTTT

clone size: few
V gene: TRBV10-3
CDR3 length: 15
D gene: TRBD1
J gene: TRBJ1-6
CDR3 protein: CAISDPHRGASPLHF
CDR3 DNA: TGTGCCATCAGTGATCCCCACAGGGGGGCTTCACCCCTCCACTTT

clone size: few
V gene: TRBV6-1
CDR3 length: 14
D gene: -
J gene: TRBJ2-3
CDR3 protein: CASSERGGTDTQYF
CDR3 DNA: TGTGCCAGCAGTGAGCGAGGGGGCACAGATACGCAGTATTTT

clone size: -
V gene: TRBV28
CDR3 length: 16
D gene: -
J gene: TRBJ2-2
CDR3 protein: CASSHPPEQVSGELFF
CDR3 DNA: TGTGCCAGCAGTCACCCCCCCGAACAGGTATCCGGGGAGCTGTTTTTT

clone size: many
V gene: TRBV2
CDR3 length: 17
D gene: -
J gene: TRBJ1-6
CDR3 protein: CASSEAGPSSYNSPLHF
CDR3 DNA: TGTGCCAGCAGTGAAGCGGGACCGAGCTCCTATAATTCACCCCTCCACTTT

clone size: few
V gene: TRBV7-2
CDR3 length: 15
D gene: -
J gene: TRBJ2-7
CDR3 protein: CASSLERFLRREQYF
CDR3 DNA: TGTGCCAGCAGCTTAGAAAGGTTCCTGAGGAGGGAGCAGTACTTC

clone size: -
V gene: TRBV5-6
CDR3 length: 13
D gene: -
J gene: TRBJ1-1
CDR3 protein: CASSRQVNTEAFF
CDR3 DNA: TGTGCCAGCAGCAGACAGGTGAACACTGAAGCTTTCTTT

clone size: few
V gene: TRBV5-6
CDR3 length: 15
D gene: TRBD1
J gene: TRBJ2-1
CDR3 protein: CASSLATGGSNEQFF
CDR3 DNA: TGTGCCAGCAGCTTGGCAACAGGGGGCTCGAATGAGCAGTTCTTC

clone size: medium-sized
V gene: TRBV7-2
CDR3 length: 15
D gene: -
J gene: TRBJ1-5
CDR3 protein: CASSPEARNNQPQHF
CDR3 DNA: TGTGCCAGCAGCCCCGAGGCCAGGAACAATCAGCCCCAGCATTTT

clone size: -
V gene: TRBV11-2
CDR3 length: 14
D gene: TRBD2
J gene: TRBJ2-1
CDR3 protein: CASSFLADYNEQFF
CDR3 DNA: TGTGCCAGCAGCTTCCTAGCGGACTACAATGAGCAGTTCTTC

clone size: -
V gene: TRBV20-1
CDR3 length: 14
D gene: -
J gene: TRBJ1-4
CDR3 protein: CSARDGREFEKLFF
CDR3 DNA: TGCAGTGCTAGAGACGGCAGGGAGTTTGAAAAACTGTTTTTT

clone size: -
V gene: TRBV5-4
CDR3 length: 16
D gene: TRBD2
J gene: TRBJ2-3
CDR3 protein: CASSLALRGGTDTQYF
CDR3 DNA: TGTGCCAGCAGCTTGGCCCTGCGGGGGGGCACAGATACGCAGTATTTT

clone size: medium-sized
V gene: TRBV7-6
CDR3 length: 13
D gene: -
J gene: TRBJ2-7
CDR3 protein: CASSLGPDYEQYF
CDR3 DNA: TGTGCCAGCAGCTTAGGACCGGACTACGAGCAGTACTTC

clone size: -
V gene: TRBV19
CDR3 length: 13
D gene: TRBD1
J gene: TRBJ2-7
CDR3 protein: CASSVTGGIEQYF
CDR3 DNA: TGTGCCAGTAGTGTGACAGGGGGCATCGAGCAGTACTTC

clone size: -
V gene: TRBV20-1
CDR3 length: 10
D gene: -
J gene: TRBJ2-5
CDR3 protein: CSALDLTQYF
CDR3 DNA: TGCAGTGCCTTGGACTTGACCCAGTACTTC

clone size: many
V gene: TRBV20-1
CDR3 length: 15
D gene: -
J gene: TRBJ1-5
CDR3 protein: CSALNPHRPNQPQHF
CDR3 DNA: TGCAGTGCGTTAAACCCTCACCGTCCCAATCAGCCCCAGCATTTT

clone size: once
V gene: TRBV5-5
CDR3 length: 15
D gene: TRBD2
J gene: TRBJ2-7
CDR3 protein: CASSLGSAGVYEQYF
CDR3 DNA: TGTGCCAGCAGCTTGGGATCAGCGGGGGTCTACGAGCAGTACTTC

clone size: many
V gene: TRBV28
CDR3 length: 16
D gene: TRBD2
J gene: TRBJ2-3
CDR3 protein: CASSIGLATSTDTQYF
CDR3 DNA: TGTGCCAGCAGTATCGGACTAGCGACTAGCACAGATACGCAGTATTTT

clone size: few
V gene: TRBV12-5
CDR3 length: 16
D gene: TRBD2
J gene: TRBJ2-7
CDR3 protein: CASGPGLAGNPYEQYF
CDR3 DNA: TGTGCTAGTGGTCCCGGACTAGCGGGGAACCCGTACGAGCAGTACTTC

clone size: -
V gene: TRBV5-6
CDR3 length: 17
D gene: -
J gene: TRBJ2-3
CDR3 protein: CASSLAVQGIGSDTQYF
CDR3 DNA: TGTGCCAGCAGCTTGGCAGTGCAGGGAATAGGTTCAGATACGCAGTATTTT

clone size: few
V gene: TRBV9
CDR3 length: 16
D gene: -
J gene: TRBJ1-2
CDR3 protein: CASSVEGAVPGSGYTF
CDR3 DNA: TGTGCCAGCAGCGTAGAAGGAGCAGTCCCCGGGTCTGGCTACACCTTC

clone size: few
V gene: TRBV27
CDR3 length: 15
D gene: -
J gene: TRBJ2-7
CDR3 protein: CASSLSQSVASEQYF
CDR3 DNA: TGTGCCAGCAGTTTATCTCAGAGCGTGGCGTCCGAGCAGTACTTC

clone size: -
V gene: TRBV12-3/TRBV12-4
CDR3 length: 15
D gene: TRBD1
J gene: TRBJ1-2
CDR3 protein: CASITPGQGSYGYTF
CDR3 DNA: TGTGCCAGCATTACGCCTGGACAGGGTTCTTATGGCTACACCTTC

clone size: -
V gene: TRBV20-1
CDR3 length: 13
D gene: TRBD1
J gene: TRBJ1-1
CDR3 protein: CSAREGQGDQAFF
CDR3 DNA: TGCAGTGCTAGAGAGGGACAGGGAGATCAAGCTTTCTTT

clone size: many
V gene: TRBV12-3/TRBV12-4
CDR3 length: 15
D gene: -
J gene: TRBJ2-5
CDR3 protein: CASRGSPLELETQYF
CDR3 DNA: TGTGCCAGCAGGGGAAGCCCCTTGGAGTTAGAGACCCAGTACTTC

clone size: few
V gene: TRBV15
CDR3 length: 16
D gene: -
J gene: TRBJ2-1
CDR3 protein: CATSRPGQYKDNEQFF
CDR3 DNA: TGTGCCACCAGCCGACCAGGACAGTACAAAGACAATGAGCAGTTCTTC

clone size: many
V gene: TRBV28
CDR3 length: 13
D gene: TRBD2
J gene: TRBJ2-7
CDR3 protein: CASSPGEGYEQYF
CDR3 DNA: TGTGCCAGCAGCCCGGGGGAGGGTTACGAGCAGTACTTC

clone size: few
V gene: TRBV6-6
CDR3 length: 16
D gene: -
J gene: TRBJ1-2
CDR3 protein: CASRGADLVQDYGYTF
CDR3 DNA: TGTGCCAGCAGGGGGGCAGATCTCGTCCAGGACTATGGCTACACCTTC

clone size: -
V gene: TRBV2
CDR3 length: 15
D gene: -
J gene: TRBJ1-6
CDR3 protein: CASSEDYSYNSPLHF
CDR3 DNA: TGTGCCAGCAGTGAAGACTACTCCTATAATTCACCCCTCCACTTT

clone size: -
V gene: TRBV7-9
CDR3 length: 14
D gene: -
J gene: TRBJ1-1
CDR3 protein: CASSPSFGTTEAFF
CDR3 DNA: TGTGCCAGCAGCCCCTCGTTCGGGACCACTGAAGCTTTCTTT

clone size: few
V gene: TRBV7-4
CDR3 length: 14
D gene: -
J gene: TRBJ2-7
CDR3 protein: CASSPWTASYEQYF
CDR3 DNA: TGTGCCAGCAGCCCCTGGACAGCGTCCTACGAGCAGTACTTC

clone size: -
V gene: TRBV19
CDR3 length: 12
D gene: -
J gene: TRBJ2-1
CDR3 protein: CASSTGASEQFF
CDR3 DNA: TGTGCCAGTAGTACCGGGGCCTCCGAGCAGTTCTTC

clone size: -
V gene: TRBV19
CDR3 length: 16
D gene: TRBD2
J gene: TRBJ2-1
CDR3 protein: CASSTSGVYTYNEQFF
CDR3 DNA: TGTGCCAGTAGTACTAGCGGGGTCTACACCTACAATGAGCAGTTCTTC

clone size: many
V gene: TRBV20-1
CDR3 length: 15
D gene: -
J gene: TRBJ1-2
CDR3 protein: CSARDRRGTVYGYTF
CDR3 DNA: TGCAGTGCTAGAGACCGAAGGGGGACCGTCTATGGCTACACCTTC

clone size: few
V gene: TRBV12-3/TRBV12-4
CDR3 length: 16
D gene: -
J gene: TRBJ2-3
CDR3 protein: CASSLNWQDPPDTQYF
CDR3 DNA: TGTGCCAGCAGTTTAAATTGGCAGGATCCGCCAGATACGCAGTATTTT